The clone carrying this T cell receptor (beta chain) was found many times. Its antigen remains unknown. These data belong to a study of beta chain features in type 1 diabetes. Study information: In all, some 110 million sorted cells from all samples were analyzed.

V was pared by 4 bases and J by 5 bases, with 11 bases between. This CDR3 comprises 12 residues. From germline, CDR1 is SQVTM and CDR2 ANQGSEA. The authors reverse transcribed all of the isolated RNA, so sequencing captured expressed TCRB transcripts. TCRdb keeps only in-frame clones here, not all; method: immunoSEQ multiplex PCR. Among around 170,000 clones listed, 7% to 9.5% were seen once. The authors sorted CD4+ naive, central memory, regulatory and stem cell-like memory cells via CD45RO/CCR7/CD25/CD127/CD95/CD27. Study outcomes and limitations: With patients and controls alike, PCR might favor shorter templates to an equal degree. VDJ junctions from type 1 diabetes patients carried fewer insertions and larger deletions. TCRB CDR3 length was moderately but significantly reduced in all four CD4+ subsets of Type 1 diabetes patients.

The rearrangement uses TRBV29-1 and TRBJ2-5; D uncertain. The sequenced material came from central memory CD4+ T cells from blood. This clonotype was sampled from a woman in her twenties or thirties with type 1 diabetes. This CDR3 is CSVGLESETQYF. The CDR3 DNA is TGCAGCGTTGGACTGGAGTCGGAGACCCAGTACTTC. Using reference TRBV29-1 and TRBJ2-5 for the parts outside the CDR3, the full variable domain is SAVISQKPSRDICQRGTSLTIQCQVDSQVTMMFWYRQQPGQSLTLIATANQGSEATYESGFVIDKFPISRPNLTFSTLTVSNMSPEDSSIYLCSVGLESETQYFGPGTRLLVL.